The sequence of this T cell receptor beta chain was determined in a study of T cell changes during pregnancy in multiple sclerosis. CDR3 size: 13 residues. V was clipped by 5 bases and J by 5 bases; unmatched bases: 4. CDR1 is KGHSH and CDR2 is LQKENI in the germline V gene. Profiling relied on immunoSEQ multiplex PCR, and the TCRdb table lists in-frame clones only, not all of them. The sample has about 59,000 clones, 92% seen once. The clonotype originates from a female donor in good health, enrolled as a control in a pregnancy study. The sequencing used peripheral blood, collected in the third trimester of pregnancy. V and J are TRBV18 and TRBJ2-5, with TRBD1 matching over 8 bases. This CDR3 is CASSGTGSETQYF. CDR3 in DNA: TGTGCCAGCTCAGGGACAGGATCGGAGACCCAGTACTTC.